This TCR beta chain appears in the sequencing data of a study of blood T cell repertoires in COVID-19. Study context: Sources were T cells, B-cell-depleted T cells, or PBMCs; the material itself was cDNA or gDNA.

The CDR3 sequence is 16 residues long. Germline values: CDR1 SEHNR, CDR2 FQNEAQ (reference sequence). J lost 7 bases, V lost 3 bases, and 12 bases had no gene match. The assay was immunoSEQ multiplex PCR, and TCRdb's table has in-frame clones only and misses some. The sample has 110,000 to 150,000 clones, roughly 79% seen once. The sequence came from a woman aged 55-69 years with acute or convalescent COVID-19. Sequencing was done on a sample of peripheral blood. This sequence joins TRBV7-9 and TRBJ1-1, with 9 bases identical to TRBD1. The CDR3 DNA follows: TGTGCCAGCAGCTTTCCCCCGACAGGGGGAGGCCATGAAGCTTTCTTT. Protein sequence: CASSFPPTGGGHEAFF.